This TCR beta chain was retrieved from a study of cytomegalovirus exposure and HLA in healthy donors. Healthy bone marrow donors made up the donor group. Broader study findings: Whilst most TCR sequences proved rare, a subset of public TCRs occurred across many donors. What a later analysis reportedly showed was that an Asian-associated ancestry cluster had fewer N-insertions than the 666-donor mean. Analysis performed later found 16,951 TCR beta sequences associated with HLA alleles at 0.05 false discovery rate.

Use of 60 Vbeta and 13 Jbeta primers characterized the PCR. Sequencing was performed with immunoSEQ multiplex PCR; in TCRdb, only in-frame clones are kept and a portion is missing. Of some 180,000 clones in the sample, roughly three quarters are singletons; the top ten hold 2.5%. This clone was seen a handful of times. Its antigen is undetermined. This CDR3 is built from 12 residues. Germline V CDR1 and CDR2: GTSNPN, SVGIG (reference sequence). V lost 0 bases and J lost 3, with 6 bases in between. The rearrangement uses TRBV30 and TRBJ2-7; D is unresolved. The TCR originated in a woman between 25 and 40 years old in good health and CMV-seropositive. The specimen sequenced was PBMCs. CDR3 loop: CAWSVGDYEQYF. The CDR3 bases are TGTGCCTGGAGTGTCGGAGACTACGAGCAGTACTTC.